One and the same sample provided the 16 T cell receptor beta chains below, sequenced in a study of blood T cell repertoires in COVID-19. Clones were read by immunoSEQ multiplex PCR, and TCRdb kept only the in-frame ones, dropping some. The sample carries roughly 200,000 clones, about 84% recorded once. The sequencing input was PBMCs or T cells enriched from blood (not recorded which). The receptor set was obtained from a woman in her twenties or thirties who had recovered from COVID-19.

The CDR3 DNA reads TGTGCCAGCAGTAATACAGGGGACGGCTATGGCTACACCTTC. It is translated as CASSNTGDGYGYTF. The chain links TRBV28 to TRBJ1-2, with TRBD1 matching 7 bases. V was clipped by 5 bases and J by 4 bases; unmatched bases: 7. The CDR3 consists of 14 residues. Germline CDR1 and CDR2: MDHEN and SYDVKM.

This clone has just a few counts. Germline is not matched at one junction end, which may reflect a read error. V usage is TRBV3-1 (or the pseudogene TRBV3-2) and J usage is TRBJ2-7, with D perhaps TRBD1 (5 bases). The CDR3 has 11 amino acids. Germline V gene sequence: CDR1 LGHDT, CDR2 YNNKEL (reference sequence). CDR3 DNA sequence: TGTGCCAGCAGCCAACAGGGTGACCCCCTTTTC. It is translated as CASSQQGDPLF.

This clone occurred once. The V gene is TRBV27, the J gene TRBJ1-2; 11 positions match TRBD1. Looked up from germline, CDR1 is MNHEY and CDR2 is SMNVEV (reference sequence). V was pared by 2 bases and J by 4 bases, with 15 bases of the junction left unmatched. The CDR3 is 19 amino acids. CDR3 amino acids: CASSLTIGTGGRVGYGYTF. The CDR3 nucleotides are TGTGCCAGCAGTTTAACAATCGGGACAGGGGGAAGAGTAGGCTATGGCTACACCTTC.

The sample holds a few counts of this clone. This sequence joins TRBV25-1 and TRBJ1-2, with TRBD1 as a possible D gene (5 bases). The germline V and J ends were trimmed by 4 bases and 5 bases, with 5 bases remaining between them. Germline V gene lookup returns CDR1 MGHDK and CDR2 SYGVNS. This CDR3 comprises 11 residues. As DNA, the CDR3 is TGTGCCAGCAGTGGACAGTATGGCTACACCTTC. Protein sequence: CASSGQYGYTF.

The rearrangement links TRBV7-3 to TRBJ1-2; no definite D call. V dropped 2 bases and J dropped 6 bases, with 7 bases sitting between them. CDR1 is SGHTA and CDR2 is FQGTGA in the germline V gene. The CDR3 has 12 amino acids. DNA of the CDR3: TGTGCCAGCAGCTTACGGGGTAATGGCTACACCTTC. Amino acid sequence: CASSLRGNGYTF.

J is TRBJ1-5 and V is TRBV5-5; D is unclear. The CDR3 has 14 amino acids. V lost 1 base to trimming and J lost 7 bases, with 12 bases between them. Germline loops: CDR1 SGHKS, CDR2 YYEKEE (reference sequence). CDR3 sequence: CASSLLAEVQPQHF. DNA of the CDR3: TGTGCCAGCAGCTTGTTGGCGGAGGTGCAGCCCCAGCATTTT. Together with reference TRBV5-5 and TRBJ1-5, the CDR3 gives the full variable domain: DAGVTQSPTHLIKTRGQQVTLRCSPISGHKSVSWYQQVLGQGPQFIFQYYEKEERGRGNFPDRFSARQFPNYSSELNVNALLLGDSALYLCASSLLAEVQPQHFGDGTRLSIL.

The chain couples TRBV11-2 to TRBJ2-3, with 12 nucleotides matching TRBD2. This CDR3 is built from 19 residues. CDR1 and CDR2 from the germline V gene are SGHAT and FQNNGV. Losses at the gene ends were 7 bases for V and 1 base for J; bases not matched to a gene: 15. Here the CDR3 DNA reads TGTGCCAGCAAGTCGACTAGCGGGAGTAGAGAGCGTGGCACAGATACGCAGTATTTT. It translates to CASKSTSGSRERGTDTQYF.

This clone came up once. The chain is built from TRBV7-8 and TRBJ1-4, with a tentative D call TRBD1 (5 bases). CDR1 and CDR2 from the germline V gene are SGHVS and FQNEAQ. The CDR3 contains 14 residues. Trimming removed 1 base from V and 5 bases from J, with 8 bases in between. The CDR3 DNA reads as TGTGCCAGCAGCTTAGGCCGGGGGAATGAAAAACTGTTTTTT. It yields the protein CASSLGRGNEKLFF.

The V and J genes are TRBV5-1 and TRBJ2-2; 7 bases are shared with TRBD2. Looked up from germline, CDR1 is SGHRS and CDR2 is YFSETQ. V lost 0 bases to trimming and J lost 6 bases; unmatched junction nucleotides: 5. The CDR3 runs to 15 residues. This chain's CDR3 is CASSLAAGTAGELFF. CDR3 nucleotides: TGCGCCAGCAGCTTGGCAGCGGGAACGGCCGGGGAGCTGTTTTTT.

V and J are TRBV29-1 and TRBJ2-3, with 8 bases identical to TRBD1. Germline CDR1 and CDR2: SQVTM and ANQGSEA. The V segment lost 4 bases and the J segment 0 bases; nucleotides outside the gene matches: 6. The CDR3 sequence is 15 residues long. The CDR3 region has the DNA TGCAGCGTTGGAGGCAGGGGGCGTAGCACAGATACGCAGTATTTT. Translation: CSVGGRGRSTDTQYF.

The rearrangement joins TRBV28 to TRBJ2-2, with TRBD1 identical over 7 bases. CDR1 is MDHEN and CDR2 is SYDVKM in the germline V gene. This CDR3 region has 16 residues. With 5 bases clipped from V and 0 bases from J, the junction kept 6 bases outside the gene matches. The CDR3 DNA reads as TGTGCCAGCAGTCCGTACAGGGGCCCGAACACCGGGGAGCTGTTTTTT. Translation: CASSPYRGPNTGELFF.

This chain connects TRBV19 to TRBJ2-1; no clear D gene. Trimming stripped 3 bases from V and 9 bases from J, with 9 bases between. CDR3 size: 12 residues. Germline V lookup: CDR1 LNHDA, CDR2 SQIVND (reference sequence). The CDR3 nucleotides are TGTGCCAGTAGTATCGGGTATGTTGAGCAGTTCTTC. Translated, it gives CASSIGYVEQFF.

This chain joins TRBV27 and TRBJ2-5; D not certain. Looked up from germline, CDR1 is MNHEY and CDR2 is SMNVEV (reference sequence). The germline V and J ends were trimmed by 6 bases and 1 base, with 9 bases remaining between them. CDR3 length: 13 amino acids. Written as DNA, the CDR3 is TGTGCCAGCAGCTCCCTCTCCCAAGAGACCCAGTACTTC. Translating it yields CASSSLSQETQYF.

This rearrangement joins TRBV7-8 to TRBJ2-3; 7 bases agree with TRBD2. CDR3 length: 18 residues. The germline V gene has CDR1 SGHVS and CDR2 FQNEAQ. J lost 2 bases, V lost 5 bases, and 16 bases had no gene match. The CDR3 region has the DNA TGTGCCAGCAGCCGAGCGACCCTGGCTAGCGGATTCACAGATACGCAGTATTTT. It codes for CASSRATLASGFTDTQYF.

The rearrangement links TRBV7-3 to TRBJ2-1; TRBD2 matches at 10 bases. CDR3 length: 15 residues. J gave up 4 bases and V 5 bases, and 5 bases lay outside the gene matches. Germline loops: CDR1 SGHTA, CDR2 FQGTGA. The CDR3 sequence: CASSPTAGGYNEQFF. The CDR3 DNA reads TGTGCCAGCAGCCCAACAGCGGGAGGGTACAATGAGCAGTTCTTC.

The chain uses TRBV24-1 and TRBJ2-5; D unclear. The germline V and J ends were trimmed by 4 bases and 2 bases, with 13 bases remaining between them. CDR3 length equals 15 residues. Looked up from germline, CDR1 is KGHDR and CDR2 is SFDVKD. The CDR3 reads CATSDPKTEQETQYF. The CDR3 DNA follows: TGTGCCACCAGTGACCCGAAAACAGAGCAAGAGACCCAGTACTTC.